The rows below give T cell receptor beta chains drawn from one sample of a study of cytomegalovirus exposure and HLA in healthy donors. Data came from immunoSEQ multiplex PCR; TCRdb stores just in-frame clones and leaves some out. This sample carries about 180,000 clones, 82% of them seen once, and the ten largest clones take about 1.5%. The source material was PBMCs. The receptor source for this set is a middle-aged man in good health and CMV-seronegative. The CDR3 runs from the conserved cysteine through the conserved F or W. D genes are given only for firm matches. Rows may omit the clone size; those that give it use once, few, many or a size class.

d_call j_call clone_size v_call cdr3_nt cdr3_aa
TRBD1 TRBJ1-1 . TRBV18 TGTGCCAGCTTCCCTAGAGAAGGACAGGCCTTTAACACTGAAGCTTTCTTT CASFPREGQAFNTEAFF
. TRBJ1-1 . TRBV28 TGTGCCAGCACCTACACAGGGTGGGCTGAAGCTTTCTTT CASTYTGWAEAFF
. TRBJ2-1 . TRBV6-1 TGTGCCAGCAGTGAAGGGGCAGACTACAATGAGCAGTTCTTC CASSEGADYNEQFF
. TRBJ2-7 . TRBV7-9 TGTGCCAGCAGCTATCCAAGCCGGTCGTACGAGCAGTACTTC CASSYPSRSYEQYF
. TRBJ1-2 . TRBV28 TGTGCCAGCAGTCCACTTGACAGGCCGGTCTATGGCTACACCTTC CASSPLDRPVYGYTF
TRBD2 TRBJ2-3 . TRBV5-1 TGCGCCAGCAGCCCGGGACTAGCGGTTCTGGATACGCAGTATTTT CASSPGLAVLDTQYF
. TRBJ2-7 once TRBV6-5 TGTGCCAGCAGTTACGATACAGGTCCCGGCGAGCAGTACTTC CASSYDTGPGEQYF
. TRBJ2-4 few TRBV16 TGTGCCAGCAGCCCGGGTGACATTCAGTACTTC CASSPGDIQYF
. TRBJ1-4 . TRBV28 TGTGCCAGCAGTTCCAGGATAAAGCAGGGGCCACTTAATGAAAAACTGTTTTTT CASSSRIKQGPLNEKLFF
TRBD1 TRBJ1-2 . TRBV7-2 TGTGCCAGCAGCCGGACAGGGAACTATGGCTACACCTTC CASSRTGNYGYTF
TRBD2 TRBJ2-5 . TRBV28 TGTGCCAGCAGTTCATTGGGGAGCGGGAGTAGGGAGACCCAGTACTTC CASSSLGSGSRETQYF
TRBD2 TRBJ2-1 . TRBV5-5 TGTGCCAGCAGCTATCCCACCCTAGCGGAGAGCTCCTACAATGAGCAGTTCTTC CASSYPTLAESSYNEQFF
. TRBJ2-7 . TRBV29-1 TGCAGCGTTGAGGAGGGCTTTACCTACGAGCAGTACTTC CSVEEGFTYEQYF
TRBD2 TRBJ2-7 . TRBV11-2 TGTGCCAGCAAAGCGGGGCAGGGCGCCTACGAGCAGTACTTC CASKAGQGAYEQYF
. TRBJ1-3 once TRBV6-5 TGTGCCAGCAGAACTCTTGGTACTGGAAACACCATATATTTT CASRTLGTGNTIYF
TRBD1 TRBJ2-2 . TRBV2 TGTGCCAGCAGAGACAGGGCAAAGGGCGGGGAGCTGTTTTTT CASRDRAKGGELFF
. TRBJ2-3 . TRBV7-2 TGTGCCAGCAGCTTAGCCATTTCCGATACGCAGTATTTT CASSLAISDTQYF
TRBD2 TRBJ2-3 . TRBV7-2 TGTGCCAGCAGCTTAGTAGGGACTAGCGGAGGCACAGATACGCAGTATTTT CASSLVGTSGGTDTQYF
TRBD2 TRBJ2-7 . TRBV4-2 TGTGCCAGCAGCCATATCACTAGCGGGGCCTCCTACGAGCAGTACTTC CASSHITSGASYEQYF
TRBD2 TRBJ2-1 . TRBV4-3 TGCGCCAGCAGCCCTACTAGCGGGGGCGGATACAATGAGCAGTTCTTC CASSPTSGGGYNEQFF
. TRBJ1-3 . TRBV6-5 TGTGCCAGCAGTCCCGGACTGGGAAACACCATATATTTT CASSPGLGNTIYF
TRBD2 TRBJ2-7 . TRBV7-6 TGTGCCAGCAGCTTAGCGGCTAGCGGGGGGGGGTTCCCCTACGAGCAGTACTTC CASSLAASGGGFPYEQYF
. TRBJ2-7 . TRBV21-1 TGTGCCAGCAGCAAACTAGCGGGGCTTGCCTACGAGCAGTACTTC CASSKLAGLAYEQYF
. TRBJ2-7 . TRBV4-2 TGTGCCAGCAGCCATCCCATCCGGGACATCCCCTACGAGCAGTACTTC CASSHPIRDIPYEQYF
TRBD2 TRBJ2-5 few TRBV2 TGTGCCAGCAGCGCGAGCGGGGGGGCCTTAAAGACCCAGTACTTC CASSASGGALKTQYF
TRBD1 TRBJ1-1 . TRBV11-2 TGTGCCAGCAGCTCTACCTTGGGGACAGGGGTTGACACTGAAGCTTTCTTT CASSSTLGTGVDTEAFF
TRBD2 TRBJ2-3 . TRBV7-8 TGTGCCAGCAGCTCAGCGGGGGGGATTCAGGATACGCAGTATTTT CASSSAGGIQDTQYF
. TRBJ2-6 . TRBV27 TGTGCCAGCAGTTCCTACTCTGGGGCCAACGTCCTGACTTTC CASSSYSGANVLTF
. TRBJ1-5 . TRBV2 TGTGCCAGCAGTGAAGCGGCGGGTTGGAATCAGCCCCAGCATTTT CASSEAAGWNQPQHF
TRBD1 TRBJ1-3 . TRBV5-1 TGCGCCAGCAGCCCGGGACAGGGGATTGGAAACACCATATATTTT CASSPGQGIGNTIYF
TRBD1 TRBJ1-5 . TRBV7-6 TGTGCCAGCAGCGGGGACAGGGGGAAAGGCAATCAGCCCCAGCATTTT CASSGDRGKGNQPQHF
TRBD1 TRBJ1-5 . TRBV6-5 TGTGCCAGCAGCGTGGACAGGGGGAGCAATCAGCCCCAGCATTTT CASSVDRGSNQPQHF
. TRBJ2-5 . TRBV5-1 TGCGCCAGCAGCTTGACTAGGATAGAGACCCAGTACTTC CASSLTRIETQYF
TRBD2 TRBJ2-7 . TRBV14 TGTGCCAGCAGCCAAGGGCGCAAAGGACTAGCGGGAGGGTCTTCCCGCTACGAGCAGTACTTC CASSQGRKGLAGGSSRYEQYF
TRBD2 TRBJ2-5 . TRBV19 TGTGCCAGTAGTGGGGGACTAGCGGGAGGAGGAGAGACCCAGTACTTC CASSGGLAGGGETQYF
. TRBJ2-7 . TRBV5-4 TGTGCCAGCAGCGGGGGGTTTAACGAGCAGTACTTC CASSGGFNEQYF
TRBD1 TRBJ1-1 . TRBV5-1 TGCGCCAGCAGCTTGGGATTTAGGACAGGGGTTTCTGAAGCTTTCTTT CASSLGFRTGVSEAFF
TRBD1 TRBJ1-2 once TRBV5-4 TGTGCCAGCAGCTTCCAGGGGGTGGTTCGTGGCTACACCTTC CASSFQGVVRGYTF
TRBD1 TRBJ1-4 . TRBV28 TGTGCCAGCAGTGACAGGGGGGTGGGGGAAAAACTGTTTTTT CASSDRGVGEKLFF
. TRBJ1-2 . TRBV7-9 TGTGCCAGCAGCTCAGGCTTCTCGTCACCCGGCTACACCTTC CASSSGFSSPGYTF
. TRBJ1-3 few TRBV27 TGTGCCAGCAGTCCAGGGGTTATAATGTCCTCTGGAAACACCATATATTTT CASSPGVIMSSGNTIYF
. TRBJ2-7 . TRBV27 TGTGCCAGCAGTTTATCGAGTGCCCCTAACTACGAGCAGTACTTC CASSLSSAPNYEQYF
TRBD2 TRBJ2-3 . TRBV5-1 TGCGCCAGCAGCTTGGCCTCACTAGCGGGGGACCACACAGATACGCAGTATTTT CASSLASLAGDHTDTQYF
TRBD1 TRBJ2-7 . TRBV7-3 TGTGCCAGCAGCCCCCAGGGGACAGGGGTAGCCGAGCAGTACTTC CASSPQGTGVAEQYF